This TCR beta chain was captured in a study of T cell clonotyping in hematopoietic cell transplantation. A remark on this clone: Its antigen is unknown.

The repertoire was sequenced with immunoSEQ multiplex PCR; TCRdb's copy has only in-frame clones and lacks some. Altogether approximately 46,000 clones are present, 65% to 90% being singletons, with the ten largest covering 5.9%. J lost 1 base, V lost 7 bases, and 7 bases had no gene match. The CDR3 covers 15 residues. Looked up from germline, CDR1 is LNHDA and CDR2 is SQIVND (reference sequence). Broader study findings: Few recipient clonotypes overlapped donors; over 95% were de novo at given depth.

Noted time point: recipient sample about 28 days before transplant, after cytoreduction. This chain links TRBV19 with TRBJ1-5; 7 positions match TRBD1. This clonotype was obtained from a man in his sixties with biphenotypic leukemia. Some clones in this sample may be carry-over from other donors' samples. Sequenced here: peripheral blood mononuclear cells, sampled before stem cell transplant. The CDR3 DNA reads TGTGCCAGTAACGCCTTGACAGGGAGCAATCAGCCCCAGCATTTT. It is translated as CASNALTGSNQPQHF.